This TCR beta chain was captured by sequencing in a study of early T cells in non-severe SARS-CoV-2 infection. About the research overall: From unsorted whole blood, bulk RNA was sequenced, and the chains remained unpaired. Study observations and caveats: Database matching using VDJdb favored anti-spike CD8 responses, with private and CD4 specificities left missing.

Tagging with unique molecular identifiers was applied to individual cDNA molecules. TCRdb re-called the 5' RACE reads through MiXCR, storing one row per CDR3 protein. The sample carries over 75,000 distinct CDR3 sequences, about 12% recorded once. This clonotype was observed many times. Its matching antigen is unknown. This TCR derives from an adult who was a healthcare worker with PCR-confirmed SARS-CoV-2 infection or an uninfected control (not recorded which). Specimen: whole blood.

DNA of the CDR3: TGTGCCAGTAGTGTCACCCCAGGGTTTATCGGAAACACCATATATTTT. As protein: CASSVTPGFIGNTIYF. This sequence joins TRBV19 and TRBJ1-3; D might be TRBD1 (5 bases). V lost 5 bases to trimming and J lost 4 bases, with 18 bases between them. The germline gives CDR1 LNHDA, CDR2 SQIVND (reference sequence). The CDR3 contains 16 residues.